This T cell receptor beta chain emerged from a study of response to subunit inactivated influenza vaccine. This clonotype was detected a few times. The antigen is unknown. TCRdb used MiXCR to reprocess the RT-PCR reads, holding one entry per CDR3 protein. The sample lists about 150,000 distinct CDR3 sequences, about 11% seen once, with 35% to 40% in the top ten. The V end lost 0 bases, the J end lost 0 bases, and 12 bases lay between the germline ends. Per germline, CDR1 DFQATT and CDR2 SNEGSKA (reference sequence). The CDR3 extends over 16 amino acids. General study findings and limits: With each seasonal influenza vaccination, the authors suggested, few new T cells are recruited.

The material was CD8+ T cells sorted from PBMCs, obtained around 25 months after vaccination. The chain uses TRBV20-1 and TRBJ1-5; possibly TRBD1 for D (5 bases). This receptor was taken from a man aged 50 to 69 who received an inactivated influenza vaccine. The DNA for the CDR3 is TGCAGTGCTAGAGATATACAGGTTTATAGCAATCAGCCCCAGCATTTT. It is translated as CSARDIQVYSNQPQHF.